Given below is one T cell receptor (beta chain) in context. Its antigen is not identified. TCRdb's table, derived via immunoSEQ multiplex PCR, lists solely in-frame clones and lacks some. The table lists 20,000 to 25,000 clones, 84% of them singletons, with 17% in the top ten. The sample originates from a study of PD-1 blockade in mismatch repair-deficient tumors. General study results and limits: Tumor-resident clones, often absent from pretreatment blood, expanded after pembrolizumab and then contracted.

The sequence derives from an adult with mismatch repair-deficient cancer. The sequencing here drew on peripheral blood, taken 2 weeks after starting pembrolizumab.

CDR3 coding DNA: TGTGCCAGCAGCTTAGTGTTCGGGGAAAAGACCCAGTACTTC. Translated: CASSLVFGEKTQYF. The J gene is TRBJ2-5, the V gene TRBV11-3, with a tentative D call TRBD2 (5 bases). The CDR3 is made up of 14 amino acids. V lost 1 base, J lost 6 bases, and 12 bases lay in between. Germline V gives CDR1 SGHNT, CDR2 YENEEA. The variable domain in full, completed from reference TRBV11-3 and TRBJ2-5, reads EAGVVQSPRYKIIEKKQPVAFWCNPISGHNTLYWYLQNLGQGPELLIRYENEEAVDDSQLPKDRFSAERLKGVDSTLKIQPAELGDSAVYLCASSLVFGEKTQYFGPGTRLLVL.